Shown below are 16 T cell receptor beta chains from a single sample sequenced in a study of T cell changes during pregnancy in multiple sclerosis. Sequenced by immunoSEQ multiplex PCR; TCRdb stores in-frame clones only, minus some. The repertoire includes almost 40,000 clones, about 90% of them detected once, and 0.6% to 0.8% sits in the top ten. The sequences come from CD4+ T cells from peripheral blood mononuclear cells, collected in the second trimester of pregnancy. Source of these receptors: a female donor in good health, enrolled as a control in a pregnancy study.

CDR3 in amino acids: CASSFVGQGFYEQYF. CDR3 nucleotides: TGTGCCAGCAGTTTCGTAGGGCAGGGCTTCTACGAGCAGTACTTC. This rearrangement joins TRBV28 to TRBJ2-7, with TRBD1 as a possible D gene (5 bases). Germline CDR1 reads MDHEN; CDR2 reads SYDVKM. The V and J ends lost 3 bases and 3 bases respectively, with 15 bases between them. The CDR3 spans 15 residues.

This clone was recorded a few times. This chain joins TRBV5-8 and TRBJ2-7; 8 bases line up with TRBD2. V trimming: 4 bases; J trimming: 1 base; junction bases outside the gene matches: 4. Germline V gene data show CDR1 as SGHTS and CDR2 as YDEGEE. There are 14 residues in the CDR3. The chain's CDR3 is CASSPGGGSYEQYF. CDR3 sequence (DNA): TGTGCCAGCAGCCCCGGGGGGGGATCCTACGAGCAGTACTTC.

V is TRBV19 and J is TRBJ2-4; 9 bases are a match to TRBD1. J gave up 0 bases and V 5 bases, and 5 bases lay outside the gene matches. The CDR3 covers 16 residues. Germline V CDR1 and CDR2: LNHDA, SQIVND (reference sequence). CDR3 residues: CASSPGTGLAKNIQYF. For the CDR3, the DNA is TGTGCCAGTAGTCCGGGGACAGGGCTAGCCAAAAACATTCAGTACTTC.

The chain has TRBV19 and TRBJ2-5, with 9 bases identical to TRBD1. This CDR3 region has 14 residues. V dropped 3 bases and J dropped 5; count of bases not matched to a gene: 4. Germline V gene sequence: CDR1 LNHDA, CDR2 SQIVND (reference sequence). In DNA, the CDR3 is TGTGCCAGTAGTATGGGGACAGGGCGGGAGACCCAGTACTTC. Its translation is CASSMGTGRETQYF.

The J gene is TRBJ1-6, the V gene TRBV5-5; the D is unclear. From germline, CDR1 is SGHKS and CDR2 YYEKEE (reference sequence). This CDR3 has 14 residues. The V end lost 0 bases, the J end lost 5 bases, and 6 bases lay between the germline ends. The CDR3 protein is CASSLETDNSPLHF. DNA of the CDR3: TGTGCCAGCAGCTTGGAGACTGATAATTCACCCCTCCACTTT. The full variable domain, in which reference TRBV5-5 and TRBJ1-6 provide the parts outside the CDR3, is DAGVTQSPTHLIKTRGQQVTLRCSPISGHKSVSWYQQVLGQGPQFIFQYYEKEERGRGNFPDRFSARQFPNYSSELNVNALLLGDSALYLCASSLETDNSPLHFGNGTRLTVT.

The CDR3 region is CASSLWGGGADTQYF. As DNA, the CDR3 is TGTGCCAGCAGTTTATGGGGCGGGGGAGCAGATACGCAGTATTTT. V and J are TRBV27 and TRBJ2-3, with 7 bases aligning to TRBD2. CDR1 and CDR2 from the germline V gene are MNHEY and SMNVEV (reference sequence). Trimming cost V 1 base and J 4 bases; bases outside gene matches: 5. The CDR3 consists of 15 residues.

This chain links TRBV6-1 with TRBJ2-2; 7 bases line up with TRBD1. The V gene end was trimmed by 6 bases and the J gene end by 6 bases; junction bases not matched to a gene: 10. The germline CDR1 and CDR2 sequences are MNHNS and SASEGT. This CDR3 is 15 amino acids long. In nucleotides, the CDR3 is TGTGCCAGCAGCCGACGGGACAGTTTCGCCGGGGAGCTGTTTTTT. This codes for CASSRRDSFAGELFF.

This clone was observed once. The chain joins TRBV7-9 to TRBJ2-6; D ambiguous. The germline gives CDR1 SEHNR, CDR2 FQNEAQ (reference sequence). The ends were cut back, 4 bases at V and 3 bases at J, with 7 bases in the middle. The length of the CDR3 is 14 residues. This CDR3 is CASSSPVGANVLTF. CDR3 nucleotide sequence: TGTGCCAGCAGCTCCCCGGTTGGGGCCAACGTCCTGACTTTC.

V is TRBV5-4 and J is TRBJ2-1; 13 bases are shared with TRBD2. This CDR3 is 16 amino acids long. V dropped 4 bases and J dropped 5; count of bases not matched to a gene: 6. Germline V gene data show CDR1 as SGHNT and CDR2 as YYREEE (reference sequence). The CDR3 DNA is TGTGCCAGCAGCCCTAGACTAGCGGGGGGCCACAATGAGCAGTTCTTC. This encodes CASSPRLAGGHNEQFF.

V usage is TRBV28 and J usage is TRBJ1-5; 7 nucleotides agree with TRBD1. The junction had 10 bases not matched to a gene; V was cut back by 6 bases and J by 2 bases. This CDR3 contains 16 residues. Germline V lookup: CDR1 MDHEN, CDR2 SYDVKM. The CDR3 reads CASRGGQWEGNQPQHF. CDR3 nucleotide sequence: TGTGCCAGCAGGGGGGGACAGTGGGAGGGCAATCAGCCCCAGCATTTT.

The chain joins TRBV5-1 to TRBJ2-1; 10 bases align to TRBD2. The CDR3 is 15 residues long. Germline CDR1 is SGHRS and CDR2 is YFSETQ. The V segment lost 4 bases and the J segment 3 bases; nucleotides outside the gene matches: 4. The CDR3 bases are TGCGCCAGCAGCCCACTAGCGGGACGCTACAATGAGCAGTTCTTC. Encoded protein: CASSPLAGRYNEQFF.

The rearrangement links TRBV4-2 to TRBJ2-7; TRBD1 matches 8 bases. There are 17 residues in the CDR3. The germline CDR1 and CDR2 sequences are LGHNA and YNFKEQ. J lost 2 bases, V lost 11 bases, and 20 bases had no gene match. The CDR3 loop reads CASSGGQGARPTYEQYF. Written as DNA, the CDR3 is TGTGCCTCGTCAGGGGGCCAGGGGGCACGCCCCACCTACGAGCAGTACTTC.

This clone has just one count. The J gene is TRBJ1-3, the V gene TRBV30; D uncertain. V lost 2 bases and J lost 0, with 11 bases in between. This CDR3 region has 15 residues. CDR1 and CDR2 (germline): GTSNPN, SVGIG (reference sequence). CDR3 sequence: CAWSWSGFSGNTIYF. The CDR3 DNA reads as TGTGCCTGGAGTTGGTCAGGCTTCTCTGGAAACACCATATATTTT.

This chain links TRBV5-6 with TRBJ1-4; D is undetermined. CDR1 is SGHDT and CDR2 is YYEEEE in the germline V gene. V was trimmed by 0 bases and J by 6 bases, leaving 6 bases between them. The CDR3 contains 13 residues. The CDR3 DNA reads TGTGCCAGCAGCTTGGGGGCGTATGAAAAACTGTTTTTT. Protein product: CASSLGAYEKLFF.

This clone was recorded once. The rearrangement links TRBV5-1 to TRBJ2-5; 10 bases are shared with TRBD1. The CDR3 totals 15 residues. The V and J ends lost 4 bases and 8 bases, in that order; junction bases with no gene match: 11. In germline, CDR1 is SGHRS, CDR2 YFSETQ. As DNA, the CDR3 is TGCGCCAGCAGCCAAAATCCCGGGACAGGGGTTACCCAGTACTTC. It specifies CASSQNPGTGVTQYF.

This rearrangement joins TRBV6-4 to TRBJ2-2, with TRBD1 as a possible D gene (6 bases). V was clipped by 6 bases and J by 0 bases, with 8 bases between them. This CDR3 is 14 amino acids long. Germline CDR1 MRHNA, CDR2 SNTAGT. Here the CDR3 reads CASRQGTNTGELFF. CDR3 coding DNA: TGTGCCAGCAGACAGGGTACGAACACCGGGGAGCTGTTTTTT.